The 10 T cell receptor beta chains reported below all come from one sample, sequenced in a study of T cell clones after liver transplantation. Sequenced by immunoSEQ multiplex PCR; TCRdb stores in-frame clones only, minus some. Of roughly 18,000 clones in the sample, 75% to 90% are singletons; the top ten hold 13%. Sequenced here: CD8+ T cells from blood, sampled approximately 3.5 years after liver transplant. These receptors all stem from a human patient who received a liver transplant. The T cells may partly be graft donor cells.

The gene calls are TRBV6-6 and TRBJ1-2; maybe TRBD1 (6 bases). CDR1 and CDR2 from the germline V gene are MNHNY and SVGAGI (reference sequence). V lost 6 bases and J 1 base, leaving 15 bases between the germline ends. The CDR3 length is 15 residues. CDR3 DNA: TGTGCCAGCAGCTTACAGGGATCGTATAACTATGGCTACACCTTC. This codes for CASSLQGSYNYGYTF.

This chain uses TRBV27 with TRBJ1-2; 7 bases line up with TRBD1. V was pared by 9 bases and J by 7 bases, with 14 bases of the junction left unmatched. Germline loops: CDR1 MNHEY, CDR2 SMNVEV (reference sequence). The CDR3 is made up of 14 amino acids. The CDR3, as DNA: TGTGCCAGTCGCGTTTCAGGGGGGGCGGGTGGCTACACCTTC. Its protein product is CASRVSGGAGGYTF.

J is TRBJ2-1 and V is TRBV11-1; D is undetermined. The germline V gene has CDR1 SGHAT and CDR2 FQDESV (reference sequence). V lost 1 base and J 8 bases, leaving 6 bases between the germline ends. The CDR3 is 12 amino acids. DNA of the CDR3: TGTGCCAGCAGCTTAGTACGGGATGAGCAGTTCTTC. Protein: CASSLVRDEQFF. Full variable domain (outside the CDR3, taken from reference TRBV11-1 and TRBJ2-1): EAEVAQSPRYKITEKSQAVAFWCDPISGHATLYWYRQILGQGPELLVQFQDESVVDDSQLPKDRFSAERLKGVDSTLKIQPAELGDSAMYLCASSLVRDEQFFGPGTRLTVL.

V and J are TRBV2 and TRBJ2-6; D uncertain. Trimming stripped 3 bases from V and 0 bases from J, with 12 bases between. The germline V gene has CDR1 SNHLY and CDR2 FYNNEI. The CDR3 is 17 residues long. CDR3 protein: CASSDGGKDSGANVLTF. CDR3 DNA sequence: TGTGCCAGCAGTGATGGTGGAAAAGACTCTGGGGCCAACGTCCTGACTTTC.

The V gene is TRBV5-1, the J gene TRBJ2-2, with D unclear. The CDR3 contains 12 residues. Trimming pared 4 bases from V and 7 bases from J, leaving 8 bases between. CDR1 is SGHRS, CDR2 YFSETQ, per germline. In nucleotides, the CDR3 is TGCGCCAGCAGCGGGATGGGCGGGGAGCTGTTTTTT. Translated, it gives CASSGMGGELFF.

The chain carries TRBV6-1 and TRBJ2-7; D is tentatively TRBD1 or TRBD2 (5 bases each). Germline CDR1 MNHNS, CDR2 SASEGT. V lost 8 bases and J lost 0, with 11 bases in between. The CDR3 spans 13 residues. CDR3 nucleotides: TGTGCCAGCTCGGCAGGGAGCTCCTACGAGCAGTACTTC. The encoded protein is CASSAGSSYEQYF.

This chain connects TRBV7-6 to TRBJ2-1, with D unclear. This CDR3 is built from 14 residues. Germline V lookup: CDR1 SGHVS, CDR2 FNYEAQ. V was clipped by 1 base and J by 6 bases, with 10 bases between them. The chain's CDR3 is CASSLEATGNEQFF. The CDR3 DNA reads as TGTGCCAGCAGCTTAGAGGCGACGGGCAATGAGCAGTTCTTC.

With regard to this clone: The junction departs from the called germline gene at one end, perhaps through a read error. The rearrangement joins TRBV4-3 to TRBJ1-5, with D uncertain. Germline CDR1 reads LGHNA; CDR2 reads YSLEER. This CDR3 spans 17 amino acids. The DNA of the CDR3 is TGCGCCAGCAGCGAAGATCGAGCGATCTCGGGGAATCAGCCCCAGCATTTT. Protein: CASSEDRAISGNQPQHF.

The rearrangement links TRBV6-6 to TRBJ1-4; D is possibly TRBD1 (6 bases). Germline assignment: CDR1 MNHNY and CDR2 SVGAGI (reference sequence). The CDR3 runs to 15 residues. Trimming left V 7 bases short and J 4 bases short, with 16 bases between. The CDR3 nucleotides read TGTGCCAGCATTCGTGCGACAGGCCTTAATGAAAAACTGTTTTTT. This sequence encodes CASIRATGLNEKLFF.

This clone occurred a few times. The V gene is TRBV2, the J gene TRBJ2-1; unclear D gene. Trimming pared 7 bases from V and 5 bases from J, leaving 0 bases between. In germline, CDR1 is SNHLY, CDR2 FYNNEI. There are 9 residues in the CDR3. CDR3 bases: TGTGCCAGCAACAATGAGCAGTTCTTC. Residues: CASNNEQFF.